In its sample, the clone carrying this TCR beta chain ranks as large. In the same sample, other DNA sequences code for this CDR3. These data come from a study of sequential checkpoint blockade in melanoma. V lost 3 bases and J 2 bases, leaving 8 bases between the germline ends. Germline-derived CDR1 and CDR2 are MRHNA and SNTAGT. The CDR3 has 15 amino acids. Treatment meaning: randomized to nivolumab then ipilimumab (arm A) or the reverse (arm B). Patients had received no earlier DNA-damaging chemotherapy. From thawed PBMCs, live CD3+CD8+ cells negative for CD19 and CD56 were sorted. Clones were read by immunoSEQ multiplex PCR, and TCRdb kept only the in-frame ones, dropping some. Of approximately 10,000 clones listed, 70% to 85% are singletons.

This TCR was sampled from a human donor with melanoma. The V call is TRBV6-4, the J call TRBJ1-6; D not certain. The material sequenced was CD8+ T cells sorted from blood (inferred from file names), taken from a patient given nivolumab and ipilimumab in sequence. The CDR3 sequence is CASSDYTAYNSPLHF. The CDR3 DNA is TGTGCCAGCAGTGATTATACAGCCTATAATTCACCCCTCCACTTT.